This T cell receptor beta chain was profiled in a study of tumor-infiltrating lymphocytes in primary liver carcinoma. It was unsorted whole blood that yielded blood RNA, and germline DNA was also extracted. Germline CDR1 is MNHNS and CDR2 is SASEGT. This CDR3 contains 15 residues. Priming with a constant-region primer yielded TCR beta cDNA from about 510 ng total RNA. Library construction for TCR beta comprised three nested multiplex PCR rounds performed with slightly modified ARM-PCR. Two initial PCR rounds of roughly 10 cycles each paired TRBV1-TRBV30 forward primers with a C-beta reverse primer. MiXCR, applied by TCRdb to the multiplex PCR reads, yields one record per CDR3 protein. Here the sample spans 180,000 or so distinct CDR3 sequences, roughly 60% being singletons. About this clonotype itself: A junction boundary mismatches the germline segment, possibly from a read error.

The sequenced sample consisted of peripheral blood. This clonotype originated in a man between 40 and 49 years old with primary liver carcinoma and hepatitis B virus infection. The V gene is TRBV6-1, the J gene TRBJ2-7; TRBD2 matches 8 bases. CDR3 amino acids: CASTRVASGCYEKYF. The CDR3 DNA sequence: TGTGCCAGCACAAGAGTGGCTAGCGGGTGCTACGAGAAGTACTTC.